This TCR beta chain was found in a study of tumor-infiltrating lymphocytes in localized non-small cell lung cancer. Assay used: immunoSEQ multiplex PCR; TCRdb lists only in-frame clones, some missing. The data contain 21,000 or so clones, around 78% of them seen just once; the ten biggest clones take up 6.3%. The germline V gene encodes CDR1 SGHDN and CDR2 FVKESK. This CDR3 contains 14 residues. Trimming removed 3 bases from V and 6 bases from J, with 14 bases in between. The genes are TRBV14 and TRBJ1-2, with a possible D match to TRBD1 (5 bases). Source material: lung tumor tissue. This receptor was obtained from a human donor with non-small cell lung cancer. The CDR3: CASSQSREGNGYTF. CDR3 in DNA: TGTGCCAGCAGCCAGAGCAGGGAAGGCAATGGCTACACCTTC.